This TCR beta chain was obtained from a study of T cells in Graves' hyperthyroidism and ophthalmopathy. Amplification of TCR beta CDR3 regions was performed using RNA transcripts as template. Carried out on the TCR CDR3, a first-round RT-PCR used the HTBI primer set. TCRdb independently ran MiXCR on the multiplex PCR reads; one entry per CDR3 protein. Seen here are 600,000 to 850,000 distinct CDR3 sequences, over 15% observed once, and the top ten hold 16%. This CDR3 is built from 15 residues. With 0 bases removed from V and 2 bases from J, the gap between germline ends came to 11 bases. The germline gives CDR1 LNHNV, CDR2 YYDKDF (reference sequence).

The chain has TRBV15 and TRBJ2-7; D gene unclear. The receptor comes from a woman aged 45-59 years with Graves' hyperthyroidism that later progressed to Graves' ophthalmopathy. The sample taken for sequencing was blood. The CDR3 here is CATSRDEGTTYEQYF. The CDR3 nucleotides read TGTGCCACCAGCAGAGATGAAGGCACTACCTACGAGCAGTACTTC.